These 13 T cell receptor beta chains were sequenced from one sample in a study of CD8+ T cells in alopecia areata. Extracted RNA was reverse transcribed, and the resulting cDNA served as sequencing template. Generated by immunoSEQ multiplex PCR, the TCRdb table keeps only in-frame clones and is missing some. The sample shows about 110,000 clones, roughly 50% of them seen only once. Treatment noted: oral pan-JAK inhibitor, 5-10 mg twice daily. Source: CD8+ T cells sorted from blood, taken at week 24, from a patient treated with tofacitinib. The receptors come from a human donor with alopecia areata.

The rearrangement links TRBV7-8 to TRBJ2-7; TRBD1 matches at 7 bases. J gave up 3 bases and V 1 base, and 6 bases lay outside the gene matches. Per germline, CDR1 SGHVS and CDR2 FQNEAQ. The CDR3 sequence is 15 residues long. The CDR3 DNA reads TGTGCCAGCAGCTTAGAACCCGGACAGGACTACGAGCAGTACTTC. Its translation is CASSLEPGQDYEQYF.

The chain carries TRBV5-1 and TRBJ1-2, with D possibly being TRBD1 (6 bases). V lost 0 bases to trimming and J lost 4 bases, with 16 bases between them. Per germline, CDR1 SGHRS and CDR2 YFSETQ. This CDR3 has 16 residues. The CDR3 DNA follows: TGCGCCAGCAGCTTGGTCGCGGACAGCCCTCTCTATGGCTACACCTTC. This sequence encodes CASSLVADSPLYGYTF.

The chain combines TRBV5-6 with TRBJ2-7; D is unclear. The germline CDR1 and CDR2 sequences are SGHDT and YYEEEE. This CDR3 is built from 16 residues. The ends were cut back, 0 bases at V and 2 bases at J, with 15 bases in the middle. CDR3 DNA sequence: TGTGCCAGCAGCTTGGCTTACGGAGAACCTGCCTACGAGCAGTACTTC. Its translation: CASSLAYGEPAYEQYF. The full variable domain, rest sourced from reference TRBV5-6 and TRBJ2-7, is DAGVTQSPTHLIKTRGQQVTLRCSPKSGHDTVSWYQQALGQGPQFIFQYYEEEERQRGNFPDRFSGHQFPNYSSELNVNALLLGDSALYLCASSLAYGEPAYEQYFGPGTRLTVT.

The DNA for the CDR3 is TGTGCCAGCAGCTCCGGGACGCTTGAAGCTTTCTTT. Protein product: CASSSGTLEAFF. The V call is TRBV7-9, the J call TRBJ1-1; possible D gene TRBD1, 5 bases. Trimming removed 4 bases at V and 7 bases at J, with 10 bases between. The CDR3 sequence is 12 residues long. Germline-derived CDR1 and CDR2 are SEHNR and FQNEAQ (reference sequence).

The sample holds one count of this clone. This sequence joins TRBV27 and TRBJ1-1; no firm D call. This CDR3 has 13 residues. Germline V lookup: CDR1 MNHEY, CDR2 SMNVEV (reference sequence). V was cut by 3 bases and J by 4 bases, with 9 bases left in between. CDR3 coding DNA: TGTGCCAGCAGTTTTGGGAGTGCCACTGAAGCTTTCTTT. Translating gives CASSFGSATEAFF.

This clone was detected only a few times. CDR3 protein: CASSRGVQSTDTQYF. The DNA of the CDR3 is TGTGCCAGCAGTCGAGGGGTCCAGAGCACAGATACGCAGTATTTT. The V gene is TRBV6-5, the J gene TRBJ2-3; D is possibly TRBD1 or TRBD2 (5 bases each). The CDR3 has 15 residues. The germline CDR1 and CDR2 sequences are MNHEY and SVGAGI. V lost 5 bases and J lost 0, with 12 bases in between.

The chain couples TRBV6-1 to TRBJ2-3; D ambiguous. Germline V gives CDR1 MNHNS, CDR2 SASEGT. The CDR3 sequence is 12 residues long. V shed 7 bases and J shed 4 bases, with 9 bases lying between them. The CDR3 coding sequence is TGTGCCAGCAACGAGAGCCCAGATACGCAGTATTTT. Amino acid sequence: CASNESPDTQYF.

V usage is TRBV5-6 and J usage is TRBJ2-7, with D possibly being TRBD2 (6 bases). V was clipped by 0 bases and J by 6 bases, with 10 bases between them. The CDR3 totals 13 residues. The germline gives CDR1 SGHDT, CDR2 YYEEEE. CDR3 region: CASSLVRGGEQYF. For the CDR3, the DNA is TGTGCCAGCAGCTTGGTGCGGGGCGGCGAGCAGTACTTC.

This clone was observed a handful of times. The rearrangement uses TRBV7-9 and TRBJ2-1, with 14 nucleotides matching TRBD2. CDR3 size: 18 residues. CDR1 is SEHNR and CDR2 is FQNEAQ in the germline V gene (reference sequence). V gave up 5 bases and J gave up 5 bases; unmatched junction bases: 11. The CDR3 coding sequence is TGTGCCAGCAGCACATCCCCGGGACTAGCGGGGGCCGACAATGAGCAGTTCTTC. Amino acid sequence: CASSTSPGLAGADNEQFF.

On this clone: The junction differs from germline at one of its ends, possibly a read error. CDR3: CAASRVASQETQYF. The CDR3 DNA sequence: TGTGCCGCCAGCAGAGTTGCTAGCCAAGAGACCCAGTACTTC. The chain has TRBV15 and TRBJ2-5; D is unresolved. Germline V gene sequence: CDR1 LNHNV, CDR2 YYDKDF (reference sequence). This CDR3 has 14 residues. Full variable domain (rest looked up from reference TRBV15 and TRBJ2-5): DAMVIQNPRYQVTQFGKPVTLSCSQTLNHNVMYWYQQKSSQAPKLLFHYYDKDFNNEADTPDNFQSRRPNTSFCFLDIRSPGLGDTAMYLCAASRVASQETQYFGPGTRLLVL.

The rearrangement links TRBV27 to TRBJ2-3; TRBD2 matches 8 bases. CDR1 and CDR2 from the germline V gene are MNHEY and SMNVEV (reference sequence). V was pared by 7 bases and J by 2 bases, with 14 bases of the junction left unmatched. The CDR3 sequence is 17 residues long. This CDR3 is CASTLAGRPDLTDTQYF. The CDR3 DNA is TGTGCCAGCACCTTAGCGGGGCGACCCGACCTCACAGATACGCAGTATTTT.

CDR3 sequence: CASSLVPAKNQPQHF. CDR3 in DNA: TGCGCCAGCAGCTTGGTGCCAGCTAAAAATCAGCCCCAGCATTTT. The chain employs TRBV5-1 and TRBJ1-5, with unresolved D. CDR1 SGHRS and CDR2 YFSETQ come from the germline V gene. There are 15 residues in the CDR3. V was cut by 0 bases and J by 4 bases, with 11 bases left in between.

This clone was observed a few times. The chain couples TRBV6-6 to TRBJ1-5, with D unresolved. V lost 6 bases, J lost 5 bases, and 17 bases lay in between. The V gene's germline CDR1 is MNHNY and CDR2 SVGAGI (reference sequence). This CDR3 is 15 amino acids long. CDR3 region: CASSIGRPEYQPQHF. Written as DNA, the CDR3 is TGTGCCAGCAGCATCGGGAGGCCCGAGTATCAGCCCCAGCATTTT.